A selection of T cell receptor beta chains follows, all from one sample in a study of cytomegalovirus exposure and HLA in healthy donors. Profiled with immunoSEQ multiplex PCR; TCRdb holds only in-frame clones, not every one. The repertoire holds some 120,000 clones, with over 60% as singletons. The sample consisted of PBMCs. The source is a man between 45 and 60 years old in good health and CMV-seronegative. Both conserved end residues are part of each CDR3. Each record gives: CDR3 DNA, CDR3 protein, CDR3 length, D gene, V gene, clone size, J gene. The D gene is left open where the match is weak. A row's size may be missing; if present it is once, few, many or a size class.

TGTGCCAGCACTAGACAGGGCGACGGCTATGGCTACACCTTC | CASTRQGDGYGYTF | 14 | TRBD1 | TRBV2 | NA | TRBJ1-2
TGCGCCAGCGATACAGGGGTGGTCGGGGAGCTGTTTTTT | CASDTGVVGELFF | 13 | TRBD1 | TRBV5-1 | NA | TRBJ2-2
TGCGCCAGCAGCCAAGAGTGGGGGGACACTGAAGCTTTCTTT | CASSQEWGDTEAFF | 14 | NA | TRBV4-3 | few | TRBJ1-1
TGTGCCAGCAGTTGGTTTGGGCACGAAAAACTGTTTTTT | CASSWFGHEKLFF | 13 | NA | TRBV6-5 | NA | TRBJ1-4
TGCGCCAGCAGCAGGGGGCAGGTAGATACGCAGTATTTT | CASSRGQVDTQYF | 13 | TRBD1 | TRBV4-1 | NA | TRBJ2-3
TGTGCCAGCAGGGGGAGGGGGAGGGAATTTGAAAAACTGTTTTTT | CASRGRGREFEKLFF | 15 | NA | TRBV11-1 | NA | TRBJ1-4
TGTGCCAGCAGTTTATCCGGGACTAGCGGGGGGGCCCCCGGGGAGCTGTTTTTT | CASSLSGTSGGAPGELFF | 18 | TRBD2 | TRBV27 | NA | TRBJ2-2
TGCAGCGTTGGACGGGGGACCAATCAGCCCCAGCATTTT | CSVGRGTNQPQHF | 13 | NA | TRBV29-1 | once | TRBJ1-5
TGCGCCAGCAGCTTGGGGGGAGACTATGGCTACACCTTC | CASSLGGDYGYTF | 13 | NA | TRBV5-1 | NA | TRBJ1-2
TGTGCCAGCACCCAGGGGGGAGATACGCAGTATTTT | CASTQGGDTQYF | 12 | NA | TRBV28 | NA | TRBJ2-3
TGTGCCAGCAGCGTAGCTGGCCCGGGACAGGGCAGCTCTGGGGCCAACGTCCTGACTTTC | CASSVAGPGQGSSGANVLTF | 20 | TRBD1 | TRBV9 | NA | TRBJ2-6
TGTGCCAGCAGCCCGGACAGGGGAAGCCACGAGCAGTACTTC | CASSPDRGSHEQYF | 14 | TRBD1 | TRBV5-6 | NA | TRBJ2-7
TGTGCCAGCAGCTCCGGGACAGGCAATTCACCCCTCCACTTT | CASSSGTGNSPLHF | 14 | TRBD1 | TRBV7-8 | few | TRBJ1-6
TGTGCCAGCAGTTACTCAAGACAGGGTCATGGCTACACCTTC | CASSYSRQGHGYTF | 14 | TRBD1 | TRBV6-5 | NA | TRBJ1-2
TGTGCCAGCAGCGGAATTCTAGCGGGGGGCCGCACAGATACGCAGTATTTT | CASSGILAGGRTDTQYF | 17 | TRBD2 | TRBV11-1 | once | TRBJ2-3
TGTGCCAGCAGCCGCCCCCCGGGTGGCTACGAGCAGTACTTC | CASSRPPGGYEQYF | 14 | NA | TRBV7-2 | once | TRBJ2-7
TGTGCCAGCAAGACAGGGGAGCGGTCACCCCTCCACTTT | CASKTGERSPLHF | 13 | TRBD1 | TRBV2 | NA | TRBJ1-6
TGTTCCAGCAGCTTTCTGGGGGCCCCATCTGACGAGCAGTACTTC | CSSSFLGAPSDEQYF | 15 | NA | TRBV7-9 | once | TRBJ2-7
TGTGCCAGCAGCAACACGGGGGGCACTGAAGCTTTCTTT | CASSNTGGTEAFF | 13 | NA | TRBV7-8 | NA | TRBJ1-1
TGTGCCAGCAGCGTCTCCCCGGGAGACACAGATACGCAGTATTTT | CASSVSPGDTDTQYF | 15 | NA | TRBV9 | NA | TRBJ2-3
TGCGCCAGCAGCCTCACTGGGACTAGCAGGAACACCGGGGAGCTGTTTTTT | CASSLTGTSRNTGELFF | 17 | TRBD2 | TRBV5-1 | NA | TRBJ2-2
TGTGCCAGTAGTATGGGGACATTACAGGGGTATGGCTACACCTTC | CASSMGTLQGYGYTF | 15 | TRBD1 | TRBV19 | NA | TRBJ1-2
TGCGCCAGTGGGCTTGGGGCCTCCTATAATTCACCCCTCCACTTT | CASGLGASYNSPLHF | 15 | NA | TRBV5-1 | NA | TRBJ1-6
TGTGCCAGCCGACTCCTCGGGGGCTACGAGCAGTACTTC | CASRLLGGYEQYF | 13 | NA | TRBV28 | few | TRBJ2-7
TGTGCCAGCTCGCCCCCGCAGGGGTTTAGCTACAATGAGCAGTTCTTC | CASSPPQGFSYNEQFF | 16 | NA | TRBV18 | NA | TRBJ2-1
TGTGCCACCAGCAGAGACCGGACAGTCCAAGAGACCCAGTACTTC | CATSRDRTVQETQYF | 15 | NA | TRBV15 | NA | TRBJ2-5
TGTGCCAGCAGTGAAGAAAGCGGGGAGCAGTACTTC | CASSEESGEQYF | 12 | NA | TRBV2 | NA | TRBJ2-7
TGCAGCGCCTCGTTTGGGCCCACTGAAGCTTTCTTT | CSASFGPTEAFF | 12 | NA | TRBV29-1 | NA | TRBJ1-1
TGTGCCAGCTCACTAGGGGTGTTGCGCACAGATACGCAGTATTTT | CASSLGVLRTDTQYF | 15 | NA | TRBV18 | NA | TRBJ2-3
TGTGCCAGCAGGGGACTAGCGGGGGGTTTGGATACGCAGTATTTT | CASRGLAGGLDTQYF | 15 | TRBD2 | TRBV13 | NA | TRBJ2-3
TGTGCCAGCAGTCTAAGTGTCAGGGACGAGCAGTACTTC | CASSLSVRDEQYF | 13 | NA | TRBV7-7 | once | TRBJ2-7
TGTGCAACGAGCGGCCTGAACCAAGAGACCCAGTACTTC | CATSGLNQETQYF | 13 | NA | TRBV19 | few | TRBJ2-5
TGCGCCAGCAGCGCTGGGACAGGGGACGAGCAGTACTTC | CASSAGTGDEQYF | 13 | TRBD1 | TRBV5-1 | NA | TRBJ2-7
TGTGCCAGCAGCTTAAGATCGGGAATGGCGGAAGGCTACACCTTC | CASSLRSGMAEGYTF | 15 | NA | TRBV7-6 | few | TRBJ1-2
TGCGCCAGCAGCCTGAACGGGCGCGGGATCACAGATACGCAGTATTTT | CASSLNGRGITDTQYF | 16 | NA | TRBV5-1 | NA | TRBJ2-3
TGTGCCAGCAGCTTAGCGAGGAGGGGTGAAAAACTGTTTTTT | CASSLARRGEKLFF | 14 | NA | TRBV7-9 | few | TRBJ1-4
TGTTCCAGCAGCCTACCTTACGGGACAGGGGTCGGCGGGGAGCTGTTTTTT | CSSSLPYGTGVGGELFF | 17 | TRBD1 | TRBV7-9 | NA | TRBJ2-2
TGTGCCAGCTCACCCGGGACAGGGGTTGGAAACACCATATATTTT | CASSPGTGVGNTIYF | 15 | TRBD1 | TRBV18 | NA | TRBJ1-3
TGTGCCAGCAGCTTGGCAGCGCAGGGAGATACGCAGTATTTT | CASSLAAQGDTQYF | 14 | NA | TRBV7-2 | NA | TRBJ2-3
TGTGCCAGCAGCCATTCCGGGACAGGGGAAGAGACCCAGTACTTC | CASSHSGTGEETQYF | 15 | TRBD1 | TRBV5-4 | NA | TRBJ2-5
TGTGCCAGCAGCGGACCAAGGGGTCTCACCGGGGAGCTGTTTTTT | CASSGPRGLTGELFF | 15 | NA | TRBV7-9 | NA | TRBJ2-2
TGCAGCGTCGGCCCGGGGGGGGGAAACAATGAGCAGTTCTTC | CSVGPGGGNNEQFF | 14 | TRBD2 | TRBV29-1 | NA | TRBJ2-1
TGTGCCAGCAGCCTTGGACAGGGGGTTTCACCCCTCCACTTT | CASSLGQGVSPLHF | 14 | TRBD1 | TRBV7-8 | few | TRBJ1-6
TGTGCCACCCCGGGACTAGCGGGGGACGTGACGCAGTATTTT | CATPGLAGDVTQYF | 14 | TRBD2 | TRBV9 | NA | TRBJ2-3
TGTGCCAGCAGCCCGGGACTAGCGGACACAGATACGCAGTATTTT | CASSPGLADTDTQYF | 15 | TRBD2 | TRBV9 | NA | TRBJ2-3
TGTGCCAGCAGCGTAGACGGGGTGGAGCAGCCCCAGCATTTT | CASSVDGVEQPQHF | 14 | NA | TRBV9 | NA | TRBJ1-5
TGTGCCAGCTCACCCACCGGGACTAGCGGGGGTAGAGCGCAGTATTTT | CASSPTGTSGGRAQYF | 16 | TRBD2 | TRBV18 | NA | TRBJ2-3
TGTGCCAGCAGCTTAAGAGGGGGGGGTTCCTACGAGCAGTACTTC | CASSLRGGGSYEQYF | 15 | NA | TRBV7-3 | NA | TRBJ2-7
TGTGCCAGTAGTCCCCGCAGGGCCAACTATGGCTACACCTTC | CASSPRRANYGYTF | 14 | NA | TRBV19 | NA | TRBJ1-2
TGTGCCAGCAGTCCGGGACAGACCCACACCGGGGAGCTGTTTTTT | CASSPGQTHTGELFF | 15 | TRBD1 | TRBV11-3 | NA | TRBJ2-2
TGTGCCAGCAGCCCCGGCCGGGGGGGCATCTCCTACGAGCAGTACTTC | CASSPGRGGISYEQYF | 16 | TRBD2 | TRBV4-2 | NA | TRBJ2-7
TGTGCCAGCAGACGGACTAGCGGGGGCTATGAGCAGTTCTTC | CASRRTSGGYEQFF | 14 | TRBD2 | TRBV7-2 | NA | TRBJ2-1
TGTGCCAGCAGTCCCCAGCGGAGGTCACCCCTCCACTTT | CASSPQRRSPLHF | 13 | NA | TRBV6-6 | few | TRBJ1-6
TGTGCCAGTAGTGTAGGACAGGGGCTTGAAGCTTTCTTT | CASSVGQGLEAFF | 13 | TRBD1 | TRBV19 | NA | TRBJ1-1